The 20 T cell receptor beta chains below all came from one sample that was sequenced in a study of cytomegalovirus exposure and HLA in healthy donors. The study ran its PCR with 60 Vbeta and 13 Jbeta primers. Repertoires were generated with immunoSEQ multiplex PCR, while TCRdb's copy carries only in-frame clones and drops some. Of 150,000 to 200,000 clones in the sample, about four fifths were seen once. The sample comprised PBMCs. The receptors here all came from a woman aged 50 to 60 in good health and CMV-seronegative.

This clone was recorded a few times. The V call is TRBV4-3, the J call TRBJ2-2; D remains ambiguous. Germline V gene lookup returns CDR1 LGHNA and CDR2 YSLEER. The CDR3 extends over 17 amino acids. With 0 bases removed from V and 0 bases from J, the gap between germline ends came to 11 bases. CDR3 sequence: CASSQEAVQPNTGELFF. DNA for the CDR3: TGCGCCAGCAGCCAAGAGGCGGTGCAGCCGAACACCGGGGAGCTGTTTTTT.

This clone showed up just once. The chain joins TRBV2 to TRBJ1-4; D ambiguous. The CDR3 runs to 14 residues. The germline V and J ends were trimmed by 6 bases and 8 bases, with 16 bases remaining between them. In germline, CDR1 is SNHLY, CDR2 FYNNEI. The CDR3 protein is CASREEAVAEKLFF. In DNA form, the CDR3 reads TGTGCCAGCAGAGAGGAGGCAGTAGCGGAAAAACTGTTTTTT.

The chain couples TRBV18 to TRBJ2-5; D may be TRBD1 (6 bases). Trimming took off 0 bases at V and 3 bases at J, with 11 bases between the two ends. CDR1 KGHSH and CDR2 LQKENI come from the germline V gene. CDR3 length equals 15 residues. The CDR3 nucleotides read TGTGCCAGCTCACCACCGGACAGAGGAAAAGAGACCCAGTACTTC. The encoded protein is CASSPPDRGKETQYF. The whole variable domain, remainder taken from reference TRBV18 and TRBJ2-5, is NAGVMQNPRHLVRRRGQEARLRCSPMKGHSHVYWYRQLPEEGLKFMVYLQKENIIDESGMPKERFSAEFPKEGPSILRIQQVVRGDSAAYFCASSPPDRGKETQYFGPGTRLLVL.

This clone occurred once. The chain recombines TRBV5-1 with TRBJ2-7; a possible D gene is TRBD2 (6 bases). The germline CDR1 and CDR2 sequences are SGHRS and YFSETQ. The V end lost 4 bases, the J end lost 0 bases, and 17 bases lay between the germline ends. This CDR3 has 16 residues. DNA of the CDR3: TGCGCCAGCAGCCCCGAGGAGCGGGTGTTCTCCTACGAGCAGTACTTC. Protein: CASSPEERVFSYEQYF.

The chain has TRBV19 and TRBJ2-7; D might be TRBD1 (5 bases). This CDR3 is built from 13 residues. The germline V gene encodes CDR1 LNHDA and CDR2 SQIVND (reference sequence). Trimming took 6 bases from V and 3 from J, leaving 12 bases between them. Here the CDR3 reads CASRDTFDYEQYF. The DNA of the CDR3 is TGTGCCAGTAGGGACACATTCGACTACGAGCAGTACTTC.

The chain carries TRBV9 and TRBJ2-5, with TRBD2 identical over 8 bases. The J call could be wrong; TRBJ2-7 is a better fit for the DNA end. The CDR3 has 15 residues. The germline V gene encodes CDR1 SGDLS and CDR2 YYNGEE. The DNA of the CDR3 is TGTGCCAGCAGCGTAAAAGCGGGAGTCTTCTACGAGCAGTACTTC. This encodes CASSVKAGVFYEQYF.

This clone has more than one count but fewer than ten. J is TRBJ2-7 and V is TRBV5-8; D is uncertain. The V end lost 4 bases, the J end lost 7 bases, and 12 bases lay between the germline ends. This CDR3 comprises 12 residues. In germline, CDR1 is SGHTS, CDR2 YDEGEE. The CDR3 region has the DNA TGTGCCAGCAGCCCTCCCCCTATAGAGCAGTACTTC. It translates to CASSPPPIEQYF.

The CDR3 is CASSVRDRDSPLHF. The CDR3 coding sequence is TGTGCCAGCAGTGTACGGGACAGGGACTCACCCCTCCACTTT. V is TRBV2 and J is TRBJ1-6; TRBD1 matches 9 bases. The CDR3 covers 14 residues. Germline V lookup: CDR1 SNHLY, CDR2 FYNNEI. Trimming cost V 4 bases and J 10 bases; bases outside gene matches: 5.

The chain uses TRBV7-2 and TRBJ2-5; TRBD2 matches at 8 bases. In germline, CDR1 is SGHTA, CDR2 FQGNSA. CDR3 length: 15 residues. After removal of 6 bases from V and 1 base from J, the junction contained 7 bases not matched to a gene. Here the CDR3 DNA reads TGTGCCAGCAGGCATGCACTAGCGGCCCAAGAGACCCAGTACTTC. It codes for CASRHALAAQETQYF.

This clone was counted a single time. The genes are TRBV2 and TRBJ1-1, with D possibly being TRBD1 (5 bases). CDR3 length equals 13 residues. The germline gives CDR1 SNHLY, CDR2 FYNNEI. The V and J ends lost 6 bases and 2 bases respectively, with 10 bases between them. DNA of the CDR3: TGTGCCAGCAGGGCTGACAGAAACACTGAAGCTTTCTTT. Amino acids: CASRADRNTEAFF.

This rearrangement joins TRBV9 to TRBJ2-1; 10 nucleotides line up with TRBD1. The CDR3 totals 16 residues. Germline values: CDR1 SGDLS, CDR2 YYNGEE. The V segment lost 4 bases and the J segment 10 bases; nucleotides outside the gene matches: 14. The CDR3 DNA is TGTGCCAGCAGCCCCCGATCCGGGACAGGGGAGTTAGAGCAGTTCTTC. Protein product: CASSPRSGTGELEQFF.

The chain is built from TRBV7-2 and TRBJ2-3; no reliable D call. Per germline, CDR1 SGHTA and CDR2 FQGNSA. The CDR3 extends over 14 amino acids. Between the trimmed V and J ends, which lost 5 bases and 4 bases, there was a span of 13 bases. The CDR3 loop reads CASSPPRSPDTQYF. CDR3 DNA: TGTGCCAGCAGCCCCCCCCGGTCCCCAGATACGCAGTATTTT.

This chain connects TRBV19 to TRBJ2-1, with D perhaps matching TRBD1 (6 bases). The V gene's germline CDR1 is LNHDA and CDR2 SQIVND (reference sequence). The CDR3 has 16 residues. Trimming removed 7 bases at V and 6 bases at J, with 22 bases between. The CDR3 reads CASTVDRWGSTNEQFF. In DNA form, the CDR3 reads TGTGCCAGTACTGTCGACAGGTGGGGATCGACCAATGAGCAGTTCTTC. The variable domain in full, with the rest retrieved from reference TRBV19 and TRBJ2-1, is DGGITQSPKYLFRKEGQNVTLSCEQNLNHDAMYWYRQDPGQGLRLIYYSQIVNDFQKGDIAEGYSVSREKKESFPLTVTSAQKNPTAFYLCASTVDRWGSTNEQFFGPGTRLTVL.

This chain links TRBV19 with TRBJ2-2; the match to TRBD2 covers 12 bases. Germline lookup yields CDR1 LNHDA and CDR2 SQIVND (reference sequence). This CDR3 has 17 amino acids. V was pared by 5 bases and J by 3 bases, with 7 bases of the junction left unmatched. The CDR3 nucleotides are TGTGCCAGTAGTGCCCTGACTAGCGGGAGTGACACCGGGGAGCTGTTTTTT. It is translated as CASSALTSGSDTGELFF. The full variable domain, its missing parts supplied by reference TRBV19 and TRBJ2-2, is DGGITQSPKYLFRKEGQNVTLSCEQNLNHDAMYWYRQDPGQGLRLIYYSQIVNDFQKGDIAEGYSVSREKKESFPLTVTSAQKNPTAFYLCASSALTSGSDTGELFFGEGSRLTVL.

The V gene is TRBV7-9, the J gene TRBJ2-7, with TRBD1 matching 7 bases. The CDR3 runs 15 residues. The V and J ends lost 4 bases and 3 bases, in that order; junction bases with no gene match: 9. The germline CDR1 and CDR2 sequences are SEHNR and FQNEAQ (reference sequence). This CDR3 is CASSSRPGQLYEQYF. The DNA for the CDR3 is TGTGCCAGCAGCTCACGACCGGGACAGCTCTACGAGCAGTACTTC.

The CDR3 is CASSFPGVGNYGYTF. For the CDR3, the DNA is TGTGCCAGCAGTTTTCCGGGGGTAGGGAACTATGGCTACACCTTC. This chain joins TRBV28 and TRBJ1-2, with a possible D match to TRBD1 (5 bases). With 3 bases removed from V and 2 bases from J, the gap between germline ends came to 13 bases. CDR3 length: 15 residues. Germline V CDR1 and CDR2: MDHEN, SYDVKM.

The chain has TRBV15 and TRBJ2-1, with TRBD2 as a possible D gene (5 bases). Between the trimmed V and J ends, which lost 1 base and 8 bases, there was a span of 9 bases. CDR3 size: 13 residues. The germline gives CDR1 LNHNV, CDR2 YYDKDF (reference sequence). The CDR3 DNA is TGTGCCACCAGCAGAGGAGGGTGGGATGAGCAGTTCTTC. This codes for CATSRGGWDEQFF.

V usage is TRBV11-2 and J usage is TRBJ2-3; D may be TRBD2 (6 bases). Trimming cost V 7 bases and J 3 bases, with 20 bases left between them. The CDR3 loop spans 16 amino acids. The V gene's germline CDR1 is SGHAT and CDR2 FQNNGV. The CDR3, as DNA: TGTGCCAGCAAATTTGGGTGGGCGGGATGGACAGATACGCAGTATTTT. It codes for CASKFGWAGWTDTQYF. Supplemented by reference TRBV11-2 and TRBJ2-3, the full variable domain reads EAGVAQSPRYKIIEKRQSVAFWCNPISGHATLYWYQQILGQGPKLLIQFQNNGVVDDSQLPKDRFSAERLKGVDSTLKIQPAKLEDSAVYLCASKFGWAGWTDTQYFGPGTRLTVL.

The rearrangement links TRBV11-2 to TRBJ1-3; TRBD1 is a possible D gene (6 bases). CDR1 and CDR2 from the germline V gene are SGHAT and FQNNGV. CDR3 size: 15 residues. The V end was cut by 5 bases, the J end by 0 bases, with 11 bases between. CDR3: CASSGGAFSGNTIYF. The CDR3 DNA reads as TGTGCCAGCAGCGGGGGGGCCTTCTCTGGAAACACCATATATTTT.

V gene TRBV18 combines with J gene TRBJ2-1, with 10 bases aligning to TRBD1. Germline CDR1 reads KGHSH; CDR2 reads LQKENI. This CDR3 comprises 15 residues. The trim removed 5 bases at V and 7 bases at J, leaving 8 bases unmatched. Here the CDR3 reads CASSSPTGQGNEQFF. CDR3 nucleotides: TGTGCCAGCTCATCTCCTACGGGACAGGGGAATGAGCAGTTCTTC. Full variable domain (missing parts from reference TRBV18 and TRBJ2-1): NAGVMQNPRHLVRRRGQEARLRCSPMKGHSHVYWYRQLPEEGLKFMVYLQKENIIDESGMPKERFSAEFPKEGPSILRIQQVVRGDSAAYFCASSSPTGQGNEQFFGPGTRLTVL.